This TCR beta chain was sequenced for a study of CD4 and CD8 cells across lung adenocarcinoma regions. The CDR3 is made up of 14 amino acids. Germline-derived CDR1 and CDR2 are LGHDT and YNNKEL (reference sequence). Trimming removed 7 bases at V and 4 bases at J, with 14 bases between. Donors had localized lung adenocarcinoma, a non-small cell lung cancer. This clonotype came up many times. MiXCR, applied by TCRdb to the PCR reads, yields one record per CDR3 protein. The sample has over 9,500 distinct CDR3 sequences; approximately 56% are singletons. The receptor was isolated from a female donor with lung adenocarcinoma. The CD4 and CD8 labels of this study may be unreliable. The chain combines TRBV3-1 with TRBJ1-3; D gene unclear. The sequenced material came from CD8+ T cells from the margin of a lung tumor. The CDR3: CASTPPGRGNTIYF. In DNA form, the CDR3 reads TGTGCCAGCACCCCCCCGGGGAGAGGAAACACCATATATTTT. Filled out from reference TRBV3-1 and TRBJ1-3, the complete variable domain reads DTAVSQTPKYLVTQMGNDKSIKCEQNLGHDTMYWYKQDSKKFLKIMFSYNNKELIINETVPNRFSPKSPDKAHLNLHINSLELGDSAVYFCASTPPGRGNTIYFGEGSWLTVV.